The 12 T cell receptor beta chains in this list originate from one sample, sequenced in a study of shared clonotypes between healthy human individuals. Clones were sequenced by immunoSEQ multiplex PCR, and TCRdb holds only the in-frame ones, with some missing. There are about 2,100,000 clones in the sample; 93% occur only once, and more than 1.5% lies in the top ten. Terminally differentiated effector memory CD45RA+ cells were excluded by CCR7 positive selection of CD45RO-negative cells. Sequenced: naive CD8+ T cells from PBMCs. These receptors all stem from a man aged 18 to 35 in good health. Some clones in this sample may be carry-over from other donors' samples.

The chain couples TRBV7-5 to TRBJ1-4. TRBV7-5 has pseudogene status. The CDR3 contains 10 residues. In DNA, the CDR3 is TGTGCCAGACTGGATGAAAAACTGTTTTTT. This sequence encodes CARLDEKLFF.

This clone was seen once. The rearrangement joins TRBV4-1 to TRBJ2-5, with 9 bases lining up with TRBD1. Germline V lookup: CDR1 MGHRA, CDR2 YSYEKL. Unmatched junction bases numbered 9, after V lost 0 bases and J lost 7 bases. The CDR3 contains 16 residues. CDR3 DNA sequence: TGCGCCAGCAGCCAAGATAAGGACAGGGGCCATGGGACCCAGTACTTC. It encodes CASSQDKDRGHGTQYF.

This chain uses TRBV27 with TRBJ1-1; weak D call: TRBD1 (5 bases). The CDR3 contains 14 residues. Germline-derived CDR1 and CDR2 are MNHEY and SMNVEV (reference sequence). The V end lost 8 bases, the J end lost 1 base, and 14 bases lay between the germline ends. The CDR3 region is CASGDRISNTEAFF. The CDR3 DNA reads as TGTGCCAGCGGGGACCGCATATCGAACACTGAAGCTTTCTTT.

The chain links TRBV7-9 to TRBJ2-1; TRBD2 aligns across 14 bases. The germline V gene has CDR1 SEHNR and CDR2 FQNEAQ (reference sequence). Unmatched junction bases numbered 5, after V lost 1 base and J lost 9 bases. The CDR3 loop spans 16 amino acids. The CDR3 DNA is TGTGCCAGCAGCTTAGGACTAGCGGGAGGGCCCGGTGAGCAGTTCTTC. Protein sequence: CASSLGLAGGPGEQFF.

The V call is TRBV25-1, the J call TRBJ2-7; TRBD1 agrees at 7 bases. J gave up 5 bases and V 6 bases, and 7 bases lay outside the gene matches. The CDR3 runs 13 residues. The germline CDR1 and CDR2 sequences are MGHDK and SYGVNS. DNA for the CDR3: TGTGCCAGCAGCCGAGGGGGCTCGGACGAGCAGTACTTC. Protein: CASSRGGSDEQYF.

This chain links TRBV28 with TRBJ2-7; TRBD2 agrees at 8 bases. The ends lost 5 bases at V and 3 bases at J; junction bases unmatched: 21. The CDR3 totals 19 residues. The germline gives CDR1 MDHEN, CDR2 SYDVKM. CDR3 nucleotides: TGTGCCAGCAGTCCCCCAAGGGGCCTAATAAGCGGGAGAATCTACGAGCAGTACTTC. It codes for CASSPPRGLISGRIYEQYF.

This clone was detected once. The chain couples TRBV28 to TRBJ2-3, with 8 bases aligning to TRBD2. Unmatched junction bases numbered 7, after V lost 5 bases and J lost 0 bases. This CDR3 contains 16 residues. Germline loops: CDR1 MDHEN, CDR2 SYDVKM. DNA for the CDR3: TGTGCCAGCAGTCCAATAGCGGGAACTAGCACAGATACGCAGTATTTT. Translated: CASSPIAGTSTDTQYF.

J is TRBJ1-2 and V is TRBV7-9; D is unresolved. V lost 6 bases and J lost 5, with 22 bases in between. The germline V gene encodes CDR1 SEHNR and CDR2 FQNEAQ (reference sequence). The CDR3 sequence is 16 residues long. The CDR3 sequence is CASRRSVPSEGYGYTF. In DNA form, the CDR3 reads TGTGCCAGCAGGCGATCAGTCCCATCCGAAGGGTATGGCTACACCTTC.

The chain is built from TRBV5-5 and TRBJ2-7, with TRBD1 matching 10 bases. The CDR3 is made up of 15 amino acids. V lost 3 bases and J lost 0; bases outside the gene matches: 3. Germline CDR1 is SGHKS and CDR2 is YYEKEE (reference sequence). The CDR3 DNA sequence: TGTGCCAGCAGCTGGACAGGGGGGAGCTCCTACGAGCAGTACTTC. It encodes CASSWTGGSSYEQYF.

The chain combines TRBV19 with TRBJ2-3; TRBD1 matches at 8 bases. The CDR3 has 15 residues. CDR1 is LNHDA and CDR2 is SQIVND in the germline V gene (reference sequence). V lost 9 bases and J lost 4; bases outside the gene matches: 12. The CDR3 nucleotides are TGTGCCAGGCCTTTAAGAGACAGGGGACCAGATACGCAGTATTTT. Its translation is CARPLRDRGPDTQYF.

This sequence joins TRBV14 and TRBJ2-3; D is ambiguous. Germline V gene lookup returns CDR1 SGHDN and CDR2 FVKESK. With 4 bases removed from V and 5 bases from J, the gap between germline ends came to 10 bases. The CDR3 spans 13 residues. In DNA form, the CDR3 reads TGTGCCAGCAGCCCCATAGGAATAGATACGCAGTATTTT. The encoded protein is CASSPIGIDTQYF.

The chain recombines TRBV5-1 with TRBJ2-2; the D gene is possibly TRBD2 (5 bases). The CDR3 sequence is 18 residues long. Per the germline V gene, CDR1 is SGHRS and CDR2 is YFSETQ. V shed 2 bases and J shed 0 bases, with 17 bases lying between them. In DNA form, the CDR3 reads TGCGCCAGCAGCTTCTCCCGGGAAGGCCCTACGAACACCGGGGAGCTGTTTTTT. Amino acids: CASSFSREGPTNTGELFF. Full variable domain (rest looked up from reference TRBV5-1 and TRBJ2-2): KAGVTQTPRYLIKTRGQQVTLSCSPISGHRSVSWYQQTPGQGLQFLFEYFSETQRNKGNFPGRFSGRQFSNSRSEMNVSTLELGDSALYLCASSFSREGPTNTGELFFGEGSRLTVL.